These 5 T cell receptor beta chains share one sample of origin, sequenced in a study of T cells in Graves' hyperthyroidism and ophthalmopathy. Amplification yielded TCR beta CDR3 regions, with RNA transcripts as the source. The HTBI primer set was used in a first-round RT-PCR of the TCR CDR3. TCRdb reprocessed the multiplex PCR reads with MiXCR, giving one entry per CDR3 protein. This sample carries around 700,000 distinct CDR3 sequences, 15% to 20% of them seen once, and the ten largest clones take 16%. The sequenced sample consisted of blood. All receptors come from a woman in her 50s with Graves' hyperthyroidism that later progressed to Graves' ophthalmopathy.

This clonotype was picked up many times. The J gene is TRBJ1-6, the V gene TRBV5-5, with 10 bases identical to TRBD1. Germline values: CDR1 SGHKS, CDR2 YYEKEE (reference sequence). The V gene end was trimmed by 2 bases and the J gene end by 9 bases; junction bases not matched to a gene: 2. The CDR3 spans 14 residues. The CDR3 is CASSFGDRGSPLHF. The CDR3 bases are TGTGCCAGCAGCTTTGGGGACAGGGGTTCACCCCTCCACTTT.

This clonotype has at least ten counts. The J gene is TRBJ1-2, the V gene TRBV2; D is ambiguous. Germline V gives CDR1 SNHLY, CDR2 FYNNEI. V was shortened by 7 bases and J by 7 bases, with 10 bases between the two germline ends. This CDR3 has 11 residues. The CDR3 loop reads CASNLGIGYTF. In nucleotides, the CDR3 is TGTGCCAGCAACTTAGGGATTGGCTACACCTTC.

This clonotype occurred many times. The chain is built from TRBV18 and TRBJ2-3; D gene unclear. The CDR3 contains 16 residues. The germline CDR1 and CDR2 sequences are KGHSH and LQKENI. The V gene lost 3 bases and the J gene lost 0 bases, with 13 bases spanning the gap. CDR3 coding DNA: TGTGCCAGCTCACCCCTGGCAGGCTCTAGCACAGATACGCAGTATTTT. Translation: CASSPLAGSSTDTQYF.

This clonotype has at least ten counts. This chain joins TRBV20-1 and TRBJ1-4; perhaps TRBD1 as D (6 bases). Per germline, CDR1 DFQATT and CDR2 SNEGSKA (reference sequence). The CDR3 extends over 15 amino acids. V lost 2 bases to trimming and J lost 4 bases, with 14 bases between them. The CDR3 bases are TGCAGTGCTAGAAAAATCGGACAGCGTAATGAAAAACTGTTTTTT. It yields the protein CSARKIGQRNEKLFF.

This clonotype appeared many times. CDR3 coding DNA: TGTGCCAGCAGCTTACTAGCTGAAGCTTTCTTT. Protein product: CASSLLAEAFF. The V call is TRBV7-8, the J call TRBJ1-1; the D is unclear. This CDR3 has 11 amino acids. Germline CDR1 reads SGHVS; CDR2 reads FQNEAQ. Between the trimmed V and J ends, which lost 2 bases and 6 bases, there was a span of 4 bases. The entire variable domain, with the rest obtained from reference TRBV7-8 and TRBJ1-1, is as follows: GAGVSQSPRYKVAKRGQDVALRCDPISGHVSLFWYQQALGQGPEFLTYFQNEAQLDKSGLPSDRFFAERPEGSVSTLKIQRTQQEDSAVYLCASSLLAEAFFGQGTRLTVV.